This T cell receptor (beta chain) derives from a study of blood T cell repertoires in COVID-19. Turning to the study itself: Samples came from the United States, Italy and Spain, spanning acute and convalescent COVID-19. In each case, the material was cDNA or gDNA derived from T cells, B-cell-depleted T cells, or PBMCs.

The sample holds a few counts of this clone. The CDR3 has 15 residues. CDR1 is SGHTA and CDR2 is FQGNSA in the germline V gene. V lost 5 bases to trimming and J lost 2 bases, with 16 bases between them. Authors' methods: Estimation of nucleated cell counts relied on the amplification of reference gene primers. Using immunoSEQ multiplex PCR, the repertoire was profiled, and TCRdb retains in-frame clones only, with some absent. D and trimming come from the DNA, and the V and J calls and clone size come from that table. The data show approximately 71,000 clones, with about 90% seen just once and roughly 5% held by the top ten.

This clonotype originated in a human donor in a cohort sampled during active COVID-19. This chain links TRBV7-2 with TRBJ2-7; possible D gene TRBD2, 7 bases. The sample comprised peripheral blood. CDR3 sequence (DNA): TGTGCCAGCAGCCCAACAGGGAGGGGGACCTACGAGCAGTACTTC. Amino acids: CASSPTGRGTYEQYF.